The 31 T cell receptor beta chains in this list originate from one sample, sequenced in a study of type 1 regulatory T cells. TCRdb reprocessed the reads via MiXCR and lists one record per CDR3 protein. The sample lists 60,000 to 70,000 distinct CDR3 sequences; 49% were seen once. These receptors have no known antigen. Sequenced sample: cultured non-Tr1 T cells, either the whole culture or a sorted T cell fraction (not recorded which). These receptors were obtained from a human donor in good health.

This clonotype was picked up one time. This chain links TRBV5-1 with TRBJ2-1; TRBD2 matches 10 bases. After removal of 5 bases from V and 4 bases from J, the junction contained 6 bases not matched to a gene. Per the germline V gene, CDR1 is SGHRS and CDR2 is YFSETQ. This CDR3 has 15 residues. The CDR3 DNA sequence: TGCGCCAGCAGTCTTACTAGCGGGGAATACAATGAGCAGTTCTTC. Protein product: CASSLTSGEYNEQFF.

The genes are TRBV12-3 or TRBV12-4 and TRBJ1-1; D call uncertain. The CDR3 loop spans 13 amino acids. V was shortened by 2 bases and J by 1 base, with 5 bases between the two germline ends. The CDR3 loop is CASSLRKNTEAFF. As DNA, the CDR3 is TGTGCCAGCAGTTTAAGGAAGAACACTGAAGCTTTCTTT.

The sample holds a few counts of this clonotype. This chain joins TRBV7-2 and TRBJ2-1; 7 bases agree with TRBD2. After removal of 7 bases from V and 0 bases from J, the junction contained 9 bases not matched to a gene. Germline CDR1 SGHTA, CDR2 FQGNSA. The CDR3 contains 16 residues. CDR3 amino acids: CASTHGRGSSYNEQFF. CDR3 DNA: TGTGCCAGCACCCATGGGCGCGGGAGCTCCTACAATGAGCAGTTCTTC.

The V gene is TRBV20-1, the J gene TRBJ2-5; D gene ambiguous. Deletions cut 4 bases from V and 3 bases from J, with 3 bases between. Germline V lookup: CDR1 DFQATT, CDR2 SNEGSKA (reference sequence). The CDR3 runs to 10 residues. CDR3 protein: CSAIKETQYF. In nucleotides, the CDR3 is TGCAGTGCTATTAAAGAGACCCAGTACTTC.

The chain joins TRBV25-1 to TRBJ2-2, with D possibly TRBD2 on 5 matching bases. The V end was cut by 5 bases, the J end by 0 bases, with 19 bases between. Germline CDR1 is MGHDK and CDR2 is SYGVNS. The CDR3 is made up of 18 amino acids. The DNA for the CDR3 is TGTGCCAGCAGTCCCTCCGCGCGGGCAGGAGCGAACACCGGGGAGCTGTTTTTT. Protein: CASSPSARAGANTGELFF.

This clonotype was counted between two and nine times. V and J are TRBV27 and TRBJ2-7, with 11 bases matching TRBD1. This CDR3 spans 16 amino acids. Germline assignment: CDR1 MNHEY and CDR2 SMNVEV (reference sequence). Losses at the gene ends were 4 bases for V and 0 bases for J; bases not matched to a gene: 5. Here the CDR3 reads CASSSGTGGPSYEQYF. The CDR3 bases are TGTGCCAGCAGTTCGGGGACAGGGGGGCCCTCCTACGAGCAGTACTTC.

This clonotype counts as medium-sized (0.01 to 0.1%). The CDR3 DNA sequence: TGCAGTGCTAGCAGGGTCAGCGGCACCGGGGAGCTGTTTTTT. Translation gives CSASRVSGTGELFF. V gene TRBV20-1 combines with J gene TRBJ2-2, with D tentatively TRBD1 or TRBD2 (5 bases each). CDR3 length: 14 amino acids. From germline, CDR1 is DFQATT and CDR2 SNEGSKA (reference sequence). V dropped 3 bases and J dropped 4 bases, with 12 bases sitting between them.

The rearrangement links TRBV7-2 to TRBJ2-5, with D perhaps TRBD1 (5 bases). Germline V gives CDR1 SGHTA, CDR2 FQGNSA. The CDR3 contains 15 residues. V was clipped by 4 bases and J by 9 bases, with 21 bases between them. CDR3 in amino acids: CASSSNSRDGVPQYF. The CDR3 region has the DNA TGTGCCAGCAGCTCAAACTCCAGGGATGGAGTTCCCCAGTACTTC.

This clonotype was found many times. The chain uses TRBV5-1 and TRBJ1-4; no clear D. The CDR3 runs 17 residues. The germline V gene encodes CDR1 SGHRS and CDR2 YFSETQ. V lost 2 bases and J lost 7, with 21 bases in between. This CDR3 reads CASSLGVVRDLSEKLFF. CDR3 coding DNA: TGCGCCAGCAGCTTAGGTGTCGTTCGGGATCTGAGTGAAAAACTGTTTTTT.

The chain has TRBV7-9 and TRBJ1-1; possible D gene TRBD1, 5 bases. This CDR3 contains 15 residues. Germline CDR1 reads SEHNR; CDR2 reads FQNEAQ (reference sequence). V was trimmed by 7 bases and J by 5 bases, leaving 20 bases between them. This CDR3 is CASTPWGDARTEAFF. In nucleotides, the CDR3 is TGTGCCAGCACTCCGTGGGGGGACGCAAGAACTGAAGCTTTCTTT.

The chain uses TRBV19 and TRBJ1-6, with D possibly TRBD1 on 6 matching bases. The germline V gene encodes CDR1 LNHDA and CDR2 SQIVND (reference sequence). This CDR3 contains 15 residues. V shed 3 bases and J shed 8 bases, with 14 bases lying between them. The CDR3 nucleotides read TGTGCCAGTAGTATTTTTGGGACATCTTATTCACCCCTCCACTTT. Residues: CASSIFGTSYSPLHF.

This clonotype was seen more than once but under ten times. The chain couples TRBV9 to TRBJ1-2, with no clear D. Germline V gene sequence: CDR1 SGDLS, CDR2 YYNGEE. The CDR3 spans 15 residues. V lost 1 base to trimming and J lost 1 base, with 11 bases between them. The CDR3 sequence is CASSVCFWCNYGYTF. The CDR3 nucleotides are TGTGCCAGCAGCGTATGTTTCTGGTGTAACTATGGCTACACCTTC.

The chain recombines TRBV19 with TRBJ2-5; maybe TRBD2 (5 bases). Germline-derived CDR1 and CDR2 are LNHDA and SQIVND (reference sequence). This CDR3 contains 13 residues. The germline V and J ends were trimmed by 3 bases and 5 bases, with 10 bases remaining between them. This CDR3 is CASSIVRGETQYF. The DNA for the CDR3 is TGTGCCAGTAGTATCGTCAGAGGGGAGACCCAGTACTTC.

The CDR3 sequence: CASSDPTVANYGYTF. Written as DNA, the CDR3 is TGTGCCAGCAGTGACCCCACGGTAGCTAACTATGGCTACACCTTC. The chain employs TRBV6-1 and TRBJ1-2; D ambiguous. V was shortened by 3 bases and J by 0 bases, with 11 bases between the two germline ends. This CDR3 comprises 15 residues. The V gene's germline CDR1 is MNHNS and CDR2 SASEGT.

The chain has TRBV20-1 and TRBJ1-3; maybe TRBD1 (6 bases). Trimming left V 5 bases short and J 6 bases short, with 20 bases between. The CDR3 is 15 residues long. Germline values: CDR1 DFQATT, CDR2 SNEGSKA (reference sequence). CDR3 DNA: TGCAGTGCTGCGTCGGACAGTTTGGGGACAAACACCATATATTTT. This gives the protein CSAASDSLGTNTIYF.

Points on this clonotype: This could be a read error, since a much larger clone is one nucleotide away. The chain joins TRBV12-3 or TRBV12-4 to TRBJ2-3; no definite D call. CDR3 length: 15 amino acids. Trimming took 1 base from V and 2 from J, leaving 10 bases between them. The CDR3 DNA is TGTGCCAGCAGTTTAGTAAGGCATTCCACAGATACGCAGTATTTT. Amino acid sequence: CASSLVRHSTDTQYF.

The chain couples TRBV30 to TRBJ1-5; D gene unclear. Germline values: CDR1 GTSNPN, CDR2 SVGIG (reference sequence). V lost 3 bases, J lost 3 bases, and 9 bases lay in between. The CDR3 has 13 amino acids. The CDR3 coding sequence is TGTGCCTGGAGCGGGGAGCTCAATCAGCCCCAGCATTTT. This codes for CAWSGELNQPQHF.

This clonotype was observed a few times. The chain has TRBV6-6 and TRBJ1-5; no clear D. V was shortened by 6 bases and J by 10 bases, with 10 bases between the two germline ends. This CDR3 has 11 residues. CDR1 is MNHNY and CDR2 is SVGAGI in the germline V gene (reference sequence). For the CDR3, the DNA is TGTGCCAGCAGCCGGGGAGGACCCCAGCATTTT. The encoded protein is CASSRGGPQHF.

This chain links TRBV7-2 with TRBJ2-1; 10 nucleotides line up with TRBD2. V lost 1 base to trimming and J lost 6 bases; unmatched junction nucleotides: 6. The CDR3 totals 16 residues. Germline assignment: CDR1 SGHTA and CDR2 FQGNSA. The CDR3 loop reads CASSLGASGGGNEQFF. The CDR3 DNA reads TGTGCCAGCAGCTTAGGAGCTAGCGGGGGAGGCAATGAGCAGTTCTTC.

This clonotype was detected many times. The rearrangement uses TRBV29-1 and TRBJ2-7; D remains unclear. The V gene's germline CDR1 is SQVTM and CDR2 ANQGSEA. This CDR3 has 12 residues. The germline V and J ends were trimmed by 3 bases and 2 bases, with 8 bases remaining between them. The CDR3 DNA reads TGCAGCGTTGATGGCCCGACCTACGAGCAGTACTTC. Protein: CSVDGPTYEQYF.

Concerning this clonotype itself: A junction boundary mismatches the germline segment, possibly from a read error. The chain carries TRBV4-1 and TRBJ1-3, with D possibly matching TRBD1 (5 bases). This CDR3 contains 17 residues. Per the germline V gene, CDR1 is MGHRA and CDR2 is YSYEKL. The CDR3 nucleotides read TGCGCCAGCAGCCAAGAGGGGCCCTCTGCTTCTGGAAACACCACATATTTT. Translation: CASSQEGPSASGNTTYF.

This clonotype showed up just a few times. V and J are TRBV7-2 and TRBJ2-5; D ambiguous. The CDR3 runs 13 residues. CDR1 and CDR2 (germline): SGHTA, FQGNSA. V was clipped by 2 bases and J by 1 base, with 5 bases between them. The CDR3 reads CASSLMGQETQYF. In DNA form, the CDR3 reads TGTGCCAGCAGCTTAATGGGCCAAGAGACCCAGTACTTC. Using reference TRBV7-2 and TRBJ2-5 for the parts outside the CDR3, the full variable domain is GAGVSQSPSNKVTEKGKDVELRCDPISGHTALYWYRQSLGQGLEFLIYFQGNSAPDKSGLPSDRFSAERTGGSVSTLTIQRTQQEDSAVYLCASSLMGQETQYFGPGTRLLVL.

The CDR3, as DNA: TGCGCCAGCAGCCGTTCTAGCGGGGGGGCATGGGATACGCAGTATTTT. Its protein product is CASSRSSGGAWDTQYF. V gene TRBV4-1 combines with J gene TRBJ2-3; 12 bases match TRBD2. J gave up 6 bases and V 4 bases, and 8 bases lay outside the gene matches. Germline CDR1 and CDR2: MGHRA and YSYEKL. The CDR3 loop spans 16 amino acids.

The CDR3 sequence is CASSFLGGRSGETQYF. CDR3 DNA sequence: TGTGCCAGCAGCTTCCTCGGCGGGAGGAGTGGGGAGACCCAGTACTTC. V and J are TRBV7-2 and TRBJ2-5; 8 bases fit TRBD2. After removal of 3 bases from V and 5 bases from J, the junction contained 11 bases not matched to a gene. Germline V gene data show CDR1 as SGHTA and CDR2 as FQGNSA. The CDR3 contains 16 residues.

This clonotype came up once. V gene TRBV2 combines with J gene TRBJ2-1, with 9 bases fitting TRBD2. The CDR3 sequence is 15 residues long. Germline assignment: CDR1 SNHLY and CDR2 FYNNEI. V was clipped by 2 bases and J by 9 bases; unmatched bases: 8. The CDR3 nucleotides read TGTGCCAGCAGTGAACGCGGGGGGGAGTTTGGTGAGCAGTTCTTC. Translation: CASSERGGEFGEQFF.

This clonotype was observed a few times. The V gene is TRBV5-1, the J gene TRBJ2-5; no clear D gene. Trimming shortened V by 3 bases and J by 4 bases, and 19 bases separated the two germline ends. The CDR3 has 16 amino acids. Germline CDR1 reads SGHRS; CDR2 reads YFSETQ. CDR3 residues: CASSSSTQVSPETQYF. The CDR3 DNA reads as TGCGCCAGCAGCTCTTCAACCCAGGTCTCTCCAGAGACCCAGTACTTC.

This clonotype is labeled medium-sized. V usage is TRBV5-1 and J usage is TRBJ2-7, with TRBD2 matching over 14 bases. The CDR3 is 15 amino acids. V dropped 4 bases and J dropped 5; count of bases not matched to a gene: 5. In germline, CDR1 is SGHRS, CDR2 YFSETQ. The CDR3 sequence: CASSAGTSGGNEQYF. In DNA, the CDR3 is TGCGCCAGCAGCGCCGGGACTAGCGGGGGAAACGAGCAGTACTTC.

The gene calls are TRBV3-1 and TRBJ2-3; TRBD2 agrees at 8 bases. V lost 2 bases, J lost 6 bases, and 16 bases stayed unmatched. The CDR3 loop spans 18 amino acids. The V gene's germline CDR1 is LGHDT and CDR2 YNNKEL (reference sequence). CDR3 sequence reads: CASSQYRPSGSSWDTQYF. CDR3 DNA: TGTGCCAGCAGCCAATACCGGCCTAGCGGGTCCTCCTGGGATACGCAGTATTTT.

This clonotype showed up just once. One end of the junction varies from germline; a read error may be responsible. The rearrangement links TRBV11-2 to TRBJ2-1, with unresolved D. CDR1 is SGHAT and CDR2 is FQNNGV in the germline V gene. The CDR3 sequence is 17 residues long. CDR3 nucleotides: TGTGCCAGCAGCTTAGAATCGGTGATCGGGCTCTACAATGGGCAGTTCTTC. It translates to CASSLESVIGLYNGQFF.

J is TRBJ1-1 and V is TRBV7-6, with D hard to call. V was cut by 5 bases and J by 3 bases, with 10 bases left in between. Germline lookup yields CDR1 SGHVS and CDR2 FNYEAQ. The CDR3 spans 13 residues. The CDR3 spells CASSLIGYTEAFF. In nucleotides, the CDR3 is TGTGCCAGCAGCCTCATAGGGTACACTGAAGCTTTCTTT.

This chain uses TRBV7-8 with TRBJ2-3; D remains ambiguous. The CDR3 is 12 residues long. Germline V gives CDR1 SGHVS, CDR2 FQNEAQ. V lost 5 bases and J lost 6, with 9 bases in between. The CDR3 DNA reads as TGTGCCAGCAGCCTACTATTGGATACGCAGTATTTT. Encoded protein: CASSLLLDTQYF.